This record covers a single T cell receptor beta chain. An end of the junction differs from the germline gene, which may be a read error. Germline V lookup: CDR1 LNHNV, CDR2 YYDKDF (reference sequence). This CDR3 has 13 residues. This sample was included in a study of Graves' ophthalmopathy and Graves' hyperthyroidism. The authors amplified TCR beta CDR3 regions from RNA transcripts. First-round RT-PCR relied on HTBI primers, and a second-round multiplex PCR came next. MiXCR, run by TCRdb on the multiplex PCR reads, gives a single entry per CDR3 protein. The table includes about 740,000 distinct CDR3 sequences, around 40% detected once.

The gene calls are TRBV15 and TRBJ1-2, with D uncertain. Source material: peripheral blood. The receptor was derived from an adult man with Graves' ophthalmopathy. CDR3 bases: TGCGCCACCAGCAGAGATTCCGGCAATGGCTACACCTTC. Translating gives CATSRDSGNGYTF.